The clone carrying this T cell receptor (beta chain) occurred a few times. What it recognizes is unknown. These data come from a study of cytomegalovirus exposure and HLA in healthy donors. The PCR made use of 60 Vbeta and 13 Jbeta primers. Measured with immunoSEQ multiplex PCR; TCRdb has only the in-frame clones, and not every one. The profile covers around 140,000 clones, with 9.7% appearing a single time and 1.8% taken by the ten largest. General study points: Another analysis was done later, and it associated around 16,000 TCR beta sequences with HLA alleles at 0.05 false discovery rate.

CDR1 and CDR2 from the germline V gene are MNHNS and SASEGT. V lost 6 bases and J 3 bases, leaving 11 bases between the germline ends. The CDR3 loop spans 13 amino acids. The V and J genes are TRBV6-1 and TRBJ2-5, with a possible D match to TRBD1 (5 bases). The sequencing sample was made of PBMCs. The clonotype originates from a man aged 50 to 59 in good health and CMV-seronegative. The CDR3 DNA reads TGTGCCAGCAGGGATCAGGGAAAAGAGACCCAGTACTTC. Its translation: CASRDQGKETQYF.